This TCR beta chain emerged from a study of technical replicates of blood from a few donors. This CDR3 comprises 14 residues. Germline-derived CDR1 and CDR2 are SGHDN and FVKESK. V was trimmed by 6 bases and J by 6 bases, leaving 15 bases between them. Libraries were prepared by immunoSEQ multiplex PCR; TCRdb keeps only in-frame clonotypes and omits some of them. The sample holds about 73,000 clones, 93% seen once. The V call is TRBV14, the J call TRBJ2-1, with D maybe TRBD1 (5 bases). This receptor was identified in a human donor in good health. Sequencing input: T cells isolated from PBMCs. CDR3 sequence: CASRKAGIGNEQFF. Here the CDR3 DNA reads TGTGCCAGCAGGAAGGCAGGGATAGGCAATGAGCAGTTCTTC.